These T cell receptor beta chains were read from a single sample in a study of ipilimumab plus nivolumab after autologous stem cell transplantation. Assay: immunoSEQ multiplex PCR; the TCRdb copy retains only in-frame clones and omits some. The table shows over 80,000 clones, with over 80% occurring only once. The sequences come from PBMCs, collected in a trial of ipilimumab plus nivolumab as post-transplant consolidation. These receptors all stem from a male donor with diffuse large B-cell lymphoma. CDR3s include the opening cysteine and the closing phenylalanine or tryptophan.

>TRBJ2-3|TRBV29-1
CSAVAGRTDTQYF
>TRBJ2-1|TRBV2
CASRGLAGIYNEQFF
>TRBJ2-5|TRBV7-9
CASSFGDTSSETQYF
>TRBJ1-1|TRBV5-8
CASSPWAFF
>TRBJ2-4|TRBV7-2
CASSLTAMEWDIQYF
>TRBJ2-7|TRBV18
CASSPTPASYEQYF
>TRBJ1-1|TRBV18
CASSPLEITGTGGTEAFF
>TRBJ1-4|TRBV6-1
CASATRRADEKLFF
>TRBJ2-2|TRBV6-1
CASSHRGANTGELFF
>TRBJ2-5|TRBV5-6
CASSSTSGTQTQYF
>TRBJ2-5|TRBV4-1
CASSQGPREAQYF
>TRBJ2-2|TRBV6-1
CASSAFGSGGTGELFF
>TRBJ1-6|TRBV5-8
CASSLGNRNSPLHF
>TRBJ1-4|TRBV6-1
CASTWTNEKLFF
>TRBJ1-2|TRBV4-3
CASSQELGPYGYTF
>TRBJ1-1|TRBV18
CASSPSTGNTEAFF
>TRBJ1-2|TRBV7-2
CASSLRGIVEGYTF
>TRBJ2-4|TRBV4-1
CASSQGASKNIQYF
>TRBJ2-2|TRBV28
CASSLLETRGELFF
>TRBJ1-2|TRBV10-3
CAISESKGGYGYTF
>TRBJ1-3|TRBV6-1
CASRLGNTIYF
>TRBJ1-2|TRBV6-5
CASSSPAGTAYGYTF
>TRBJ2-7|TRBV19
CASSPGTGDSYEQYF
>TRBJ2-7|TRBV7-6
CASSLATGAYEQYF
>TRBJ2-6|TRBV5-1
CASSLGHISGANVLTF
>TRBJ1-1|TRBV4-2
CASSLRSNTEAFF
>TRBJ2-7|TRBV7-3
CASSLPEAEVYDEQYF
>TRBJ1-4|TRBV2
CASSGTGGKGEKLFF
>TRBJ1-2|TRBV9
CADRQGRDGYTF
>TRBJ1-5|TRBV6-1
CASSEGGPGRSYQPQHF
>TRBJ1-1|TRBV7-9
CASSVGRQGISEAFF
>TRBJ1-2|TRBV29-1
CSVGDRSYGYTF
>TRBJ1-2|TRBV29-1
CSAPWDRESGGYTF
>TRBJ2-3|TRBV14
CASSPGTSGGMDTQYF
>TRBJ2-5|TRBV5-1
CASSLVQEGTQYF
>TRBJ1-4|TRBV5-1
CASSLAGGGDSTNEKLFF
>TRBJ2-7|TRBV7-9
CASSFGGREQYF
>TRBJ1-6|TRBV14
CASSQIGTLRIGSPLHF
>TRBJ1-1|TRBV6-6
CASRPTGRAPEAFF
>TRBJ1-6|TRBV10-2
CASRYRQGVESPLHF
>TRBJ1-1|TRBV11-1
CASSPGQGYTEAFF
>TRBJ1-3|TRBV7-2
CASSLDSLIGNTIYF
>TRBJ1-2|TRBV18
CASSRQETEGYTF
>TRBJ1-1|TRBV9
CASSVGMNTEAFF
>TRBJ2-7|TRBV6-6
CASTNPTGLHEQYF
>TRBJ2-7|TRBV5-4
CASSPETLGEQYF
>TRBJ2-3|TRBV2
CASSGLPYGTDTQYF
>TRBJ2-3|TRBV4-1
CASSQGGTGGTDTQYF
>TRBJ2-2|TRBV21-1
CASTERGNTGELFF
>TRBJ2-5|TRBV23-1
CASSARGLAQPGETRYF